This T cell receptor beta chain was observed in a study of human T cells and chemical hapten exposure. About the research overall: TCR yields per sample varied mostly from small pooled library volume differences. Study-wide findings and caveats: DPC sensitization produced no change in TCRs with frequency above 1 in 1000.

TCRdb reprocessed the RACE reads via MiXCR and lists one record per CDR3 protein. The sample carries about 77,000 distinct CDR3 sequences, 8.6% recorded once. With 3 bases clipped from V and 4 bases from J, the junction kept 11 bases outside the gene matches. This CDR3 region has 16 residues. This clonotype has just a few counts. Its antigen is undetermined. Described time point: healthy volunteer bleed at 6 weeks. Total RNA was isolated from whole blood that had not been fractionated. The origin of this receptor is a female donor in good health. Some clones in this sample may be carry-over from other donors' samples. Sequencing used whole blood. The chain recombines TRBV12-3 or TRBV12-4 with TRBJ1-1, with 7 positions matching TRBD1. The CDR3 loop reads CASSLTGYKAGTEAFF. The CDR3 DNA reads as TGTGCCAGCAGTTTGACAGGGTATAAGGCGGGCACTGAAGCTTTCTTT.